The 25 T cell receptor beta chains given below trace back to one sample, sequenced in a study of blood T cell repertoires in COVID-19. Assay: immunoSEQ multiplex PCR; the TCRdb copy retains only in-frame clones and omits some. The sample carries approximately 46,000 clones, 86% recorded once. The sequencing sample was made of peripheral blood. These receptors came from a man aged 60 to 75 with active or convalescent COVID-19.

J is TRBJ2-3 and V is TRBV5-6; TRBD1 might be the D (5 bases). The V and J ends lost 2 bases and 3 bases respectively, with 19 bases between them. This CDR3 region has 17 residues. Germline-derived CDR1 and CDR2 are SGHDT and YYEEEE. CDR3 in amino acids: CASSFLQGGPKTDTQYF. The CDR3 nucleotides read TGTGCCAGCAGCTTCCTTCAGGGTGGCCCAAAGACAGATACGCAGTATTTT. Full variable domain (rest looked up from reference TRBV5-6 and TRBJ2-3): DAGVTQSPTHLIKTRGQQVTLRCSPKSGHDTVSWYQQALGQGPQFIFQYYEEEERQRGNFPDRFSGHQFPNYSSELNVNALLLGDSALYLCASSFLQGGPKTDTQYFGPGTRLTVL.

The count of this clone is one. The chain is built from TRBV5-4 and TRBJ1-6; the D is unclear. The germline V gene has CDR1 SGHNT and CDR2 YYREEE (reference sequence). The V end was cut by 4 bases, the J end by 5 bases, with 16 bases between. This CDR3 has 16 amino acids. CDR3 DNA sequence: TGTGCCAGCAGCCCCTTTGGCAGCGGAAATAATTCACCCCTCCACTTT. Its translation: CASSPFGSGNNSPLHF.

The chain is built from TRBV4-1 and TRBJ1-1; perhaps TRBD1 as D (5 bases). CDR1 is MGHRA and CDR2 is YSYEKL in the germline V gene. V was shortened by 0 bases and J by 6 bases, with 17 bases between the two germline ends. There are 16 residues in the CDR3. The CDR3: CASSQDILSARAEAFF. In DNA, the CDR3 is TGCGCCAGCAGCCAAGATATCCTCTCCGCCAGGGCTGAAGCTTTCTTT.

This chain uses TRBV7-2 with TRBJ1-6, with D tentatively TRBD1 (6 bases). V lost 1 base and J 13 bases, leaving 17 bases between the germline ends. Germline CDR1 and CDR2: SGHTA and FQGNSA. This CDR3 spans 15 amino acids. For the CDR3, the DNA is TGTGCCAGCAGCTTAGTTGGGGACACCTCGGGTCCCCTCCACTTT. Residues: CASSLVGDTSGPLHF.

The rearrangement links TRBV10-3 to TRBJ2-3; 12 bases are a match to TRBD2. V was pared by 7 bases and J by 0 bases, with 14 bases of the junction left unmatched. Germline CDR1 ENHRY, CDR2 SYGVKD. The CDR3 consists of 19 residues. CDR3 in DNA: TGTGCCATCATGGCCCAACTAGCGGGGGGCTTGGACAGCACAGATACGCAGTATTTT. Its protein product is CAIMAQLAGGLDSTDTQYF.

The rearrangement uses TRBV3-1 (or the pseudogene TRBV3-2) and TRBJ1-5; 7 nucleotides match TRBD1. Per the germline V gene, CDR1 is LGHDT and CDR2 is YNNKEL (reference sequence). Losses at the gene ends were 4 bases for V and 6 bases for J; bases not matched to a gene: 6. The CDR3 length is 14 residues. The DNA for the CDR3 is TGTGCCAGCAGCCGGAACAGGGGAGTTCAGCCCCAGCATTTT. Translation: CASSRNRGVQPQHF.

This clone is a singleton in its sample. The chain links TRBV18 to TRBJ1-2, with TRBD1 identical over 7 bases. CDR1 and CDR2 from the germline V gene are KGHSH and LQKENI. The CDR3 runs 16 residues. V gave up 3 bases and J gave up 4 bases; unmatched junction bases: 11. In nucleotides, the CDR3 is TGTGCCAGCTCACCCCAAACAGGGGATATGAGCTATGGCTACACCTTC. Translation gives CASSPQTGDMSYGYTF. Variable domain in full (rest from reference TRBV18 and TRBJ1-2): NAGVMQNPRHLVRRRGQEARLRCSPMKGHSHVYWYRQLPEEGLKFMVYLQKENIIDESGMPKERFSAEFPKEGPSILRIQQVVRGDSAAYFCASSPQTGDMSYGYTFGSGTRLTVV.

This clone was found a few times. The genes are TRBV30 and TRBJ1-2, with D uncertain. Per the germline V gene, CDR1 is GTSNPN and CDR2 is SVGIG (reference sequence). The CDR3 totals 11 residues. Trimming took off 4 bases at V and 1 base at J, with 4 bases between the two ends. CDR3 bases: TGTGCCTGGAAACTTAACTATGGCTACACCTTC. It encodes CAWKLNYGYTF.

The chain has TRBV28 and TRBJ2-5; D gene unclear. The ends were cut back, 0 bases at V and 6 bases at J, with 8 bases in the middle. This CDR3 contains 13 residues. From germline, CDR1 is MDHEN and CDR2 SYDVKM. CDR3 DNA sequence: TGTGCCAGCAGTTTATGGGCAGATAAGACCCAGTACTTC. Translation gives CASSLWADKTQYF.

J is TRBJ1-4 and V is TRBV19; D not certain. The CDR3 consists of 17 residues. Trimming left V 6 bases short and J 7 bases short, with 24 bases between. CDR1 is LNHDA, CDR2 SQIVND, per germline (reference sequence). This chain's CDR3 is CASRSPRVATVGEKLFF. DNA of the CDR3: TGTGCCAGTAGATCGCCCCGGGTGGCGACCGTTGGTGAAAAACTGTTTTTT.

This clone was seen just once. The chain has TRBV28 and TRBJ1-2; tentative D call: TRBD1 (5 bases). The ends were cut back, 3 bases at V and 5 bases at J, with 13 bases in the middle. This CDR3 spans 14 amino acids. Germline V gives CDR1 MDHEN, CDR2 SYDVKM. The CDR3 sequence is CASSLLGRVYGYTF. The CDR3 coding sequence is TGTGCCAGCAGTTTGTTGGGCAGGGTTTATGGCTACACCTTC.

This sequence joins TRBV15 and TRBJ2-7; 8 nucleotides line up with TRBD2. The CDR3 length is 15 residues. The germline CDR1 and CDR2 sequences are LNHNV and YYDKDF (reference sequence). Trimming removed 1 base from V and 3 bases from J; junction bases left unmatched: 5. The CDR3 protein is CATSRGETSVYEQYF. The DNA of the CDR3 is TGTGCCACCAGCAGAGGAGAGACTAGCGTCTACGAGCAGTACTTC.

V gene TRBV6-2 or TRBV6-3 combines with J gene TRBJ2-1; 11 bases agree with TRBD2. CDR3 length equals 18 residues. The germline gives CDR1 MNHEY, CDR2 SVGEGT. The V gene end was trimmed by 0 bases and the J gene end by 4 bases; junction bases not matched to a gene: 8. The CDR3 DNA sequence: TGTGCCAGCAGTTACTCGACGTCTAGCGGGGGGAAATACAATGAGCAGTTCTTC. Translation: CASSYSTSSGGKYNEQFF.

The V call is TRBV4-2, the J call TRBJ1-5; D unresolved. The V gene lost 1 base and the J gene lost 4 bases, with 11 bases spanning the gap. This CDR3 comprises 15 residues. Per the germline V gene, CDR1 is LGHNA and CDR2 is YNFKEQ. CDR3 sequence: CASSQGRSENQPQHF. In DNA, the CDR3 is TGTGCCAGCAGCCAAGGACGGAGTGAAAATCAGCCCCAGCATTTT.

The chain carries TRBV9 and TRBJ2-5; D is uncertain. The germline gives CDR1 SGDLS, CDR2 YYNGEE. The CDR3 consists of 14 residues. The V end lost 0 bases, the J end lost 1 base, and 7 bases lay between the germline ends. CDR3 DNA sequence: TGTGCCAGCAGCGTAGGGCACAGCCAAGAGACCCAGTACTTC. It specifies CASSVGHSQETQYF.

This rearrangement joins TRBV18 to TRBJ2-7; D might be TRBD2 (7 bases). Germline loops: CDR1 KGHSH, CDR2 LQKENI. Trimming pared 0 bases from V and 5 bases from J, leaving 14 bases between. The CDR3 sequence is 15 residues long. The CDR3 reads CASSPPVRGGNEQYF. CDR3 DNA: TGTGCCAGCTCACCACCGGTGAGGGGGGGCAACGAGCAGTACTTC. The complete variable domain, with remaining parts taken from reference TRBV18 and TRBJ2-7, reads NAGVMQNPRHLVRRRGQEARLRCSPMKGHSHVYWYRQLPEEGLKFMVYLQKENIIDESGMPKERFSAEFPKEGPSILRIQQVVRGDSAAYFCASSPPVRGGNEQYFGPGTRLTVT.

The chain uses TRBV18 and TRBJ1-6; 7 bases match TRBD1. With 3 bases clipped from V and 6 bases from J, the junction kept 5 bases outside the gene matches. The CDR3 consists of 15 residues. Germline CDR1 reads KGHSH; CDR2 reads LQKENI. This CDR3 is CASSPAGGFNSPLHF. The CDR3, as DNA: TGTGCCAGCTCACCGGCAGGGGGATTTAATTCACCCCTCCACTTT.

The chain combines TRBV28 with TRBJ2-1; TRBD2 matches 7 bases. This CDR3 contains 14 residues. Trimming removed 10 bases from V and 5 bases from J; junction bases left unmatched: 11. The germline V gene has CDR1 MDHEN and CDR2 SYDVKM. CDR3 loop: CATAPSGFNNEQFF. The CDR3 nucleotides read TGTGCCACTGCTCCTAGCGGTTTTAACAATGAGCAGTTCTTC.

The rearrangement uses TRBV9 and TRBJ1-3; tentatively, D is TRBD1 (5 bases). Germline lookup yields CDR1 SGDLS and CDR2 YYNGEE. The V and J ends lost 8 bases and 2 bases respectively, with 11 bases between them. The CDR3 runs to 13 residues. The CDR3: CASSGAAGNTIYF. The DNA of the CDR3 is TGTGCCAGTTCTGGGGCAGCTGGAAACACCATATATTTT.

This chain connects TRBV5-1 to TRBJ1-1; TRBD1 agrees at 10 bases. Germline assignment: CDR1 SGHRS and CDR2 YFSETQ. V shed 6 bases, J shed 11 bases, and the junction held 22 bases outside the gene matches. This CDR3 comprises 17 residues. CDR3 region: CASTVTPGQGTDNEAFF. CDR3 in DNA: TGCGCCAGCACCGTTACCCCGGGACAGGGGACCGACAATGAGGCTTTCTTT. Complete variable domain (other parts from reference TRBV5-1 and TRBJ1-1): KAGVTQTPRYLIKTRGQQVTLSCSPISGHRSVSWYQQTPGQGLQFLFEYFSETQRNKGNFPGRFSGRQFSNSRSEMNVSTLELGDSALYLCASTVTPGQGTDNEAFFGQGTRLTVV.

This chain joins TRBV6-5 and TRBJ1-1, with a tentative D call TRBD1 (5 bases). This CDR3 is built from 13 residues. The V gene lost 6 bases and the J gene lost 4 bases, with 12 bases spanning the gap. Germline V gene data show CDR1 as MNHEY and CDR2 as SVGAGI. The CDR3 sequence is CASSWLGATEAFF. As DNA, the CDR3 is TGTGCCAGCAGCTGGCTTGGGGCCACTGAAGCTTTCTTT.

The chain is built from TRBV6-5 and TRBJ1-6; a weak D match, TRBD1 (5 bases). The CDR3 has 13 residues. CDR1 is MNHEY and CDR2 is SVGAGI in the germline V gene. With 6 bases removed from V and 8 bases from J, the gap between germline ends came to 11 bases. As DNA, the CDR3 is TGTGCCAGCAGCCGGGGGGAAGATTCACCCCTCCACTTT. This translates into CASSRGEDSPLHF.

The chain links TRBV12-3 or TRBV12-4 to TRBJ1-1, with 7 positions matching TRBD1. CDR3 size: 12 residues. V trimming: 4 bases; J trimming: 8 bases; junction bases outside the gene matches: 4. The chain's CDR3 is CASSWGQIEAFF. Here the CDR3 DNA reads TGTGCCAGCAGTTGGGGACAGATCGAAGCTTTCTTT.

This chain links TRBV30 with TRBJ1-1; weak D call: TRBD1 (6 bases). Germline CDR1 is GTSNPN and CDR2 is SVGIG (reference sequence). The CDR3 contains 14 residues. Trimming took off 0 bases at V and 2 bases at J, with 10 bases between the two ends. The CDR3: CAWSVRGFNTEAFF. As DNA, the CDR3 is TGTGCCTGGAGTGTTAGGGGGTTTAACACTGAAGCTTTCTTT.

The chain recombines TRBV28 with TRBJ1-4, with 7 bases matching TRBD1. Losses at the gene ends were 6 bases for V and 1 base for J; bases not matched to a gene: 8. Germline CDR1 MDHEN, CDR2 SYDVKM. This CDR3 has 16 residues. CDR3 residues: CASRRSNRGTNEKLFF. DNA of the CDR3: TGTGCCAGCAGGAGGTCCAACAGGGGAACTAATGAAAAACTGTTTTTT.